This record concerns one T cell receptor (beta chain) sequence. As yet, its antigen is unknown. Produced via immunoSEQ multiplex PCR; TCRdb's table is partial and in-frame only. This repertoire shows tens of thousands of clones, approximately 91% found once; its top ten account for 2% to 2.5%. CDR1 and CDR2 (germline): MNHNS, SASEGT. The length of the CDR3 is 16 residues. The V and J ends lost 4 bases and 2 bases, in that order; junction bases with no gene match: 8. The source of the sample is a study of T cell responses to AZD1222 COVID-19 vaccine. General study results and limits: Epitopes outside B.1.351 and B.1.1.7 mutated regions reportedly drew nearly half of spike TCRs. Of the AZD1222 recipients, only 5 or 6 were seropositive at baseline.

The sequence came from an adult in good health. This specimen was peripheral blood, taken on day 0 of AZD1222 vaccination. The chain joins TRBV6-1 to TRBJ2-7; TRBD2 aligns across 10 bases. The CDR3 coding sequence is TGTGCCAGCAGTGCCAACCCTAGCGGGAGTCCCTACGAGCAGTACTTC. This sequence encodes CASSANPSGSPYEQYF.